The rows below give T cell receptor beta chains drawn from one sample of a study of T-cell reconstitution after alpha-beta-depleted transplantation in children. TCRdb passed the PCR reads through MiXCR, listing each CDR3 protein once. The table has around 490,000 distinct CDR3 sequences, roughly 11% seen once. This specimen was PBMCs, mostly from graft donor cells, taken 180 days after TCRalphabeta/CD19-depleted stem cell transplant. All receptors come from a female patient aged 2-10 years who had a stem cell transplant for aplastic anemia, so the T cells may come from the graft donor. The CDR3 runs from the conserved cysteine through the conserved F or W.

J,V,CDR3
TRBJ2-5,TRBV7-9,CASSKRTSQETQYF
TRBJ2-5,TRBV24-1,CATSDLVEQETQYF
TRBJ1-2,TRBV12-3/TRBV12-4,CASSFPGRFYGYTF
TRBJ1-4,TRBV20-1,CSARKASTNEKLFF
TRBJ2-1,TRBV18,CASSPPGYNEQFF
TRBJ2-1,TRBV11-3,CASSLRFRATYNEQFF
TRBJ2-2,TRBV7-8,CASSLAAGANTGELFF
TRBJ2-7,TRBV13,CASSSGWTSDEQYF
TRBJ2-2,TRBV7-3,CASSQGLAGSGELFF
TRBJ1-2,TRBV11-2,CASSLGQLVDYGYTF
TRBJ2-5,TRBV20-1,CSARASGGQETQYF
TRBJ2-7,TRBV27,CASSPGTSSEQYF
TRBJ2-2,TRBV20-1,CSANSPNTGELFF
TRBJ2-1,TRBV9,CASSDKDYSYNEQFF
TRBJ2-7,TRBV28,CASSSYRDRGEQYF
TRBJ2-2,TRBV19,CASSSPRLGETGELFF
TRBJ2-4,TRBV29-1,CSVVASGRPDIAKNIQYF
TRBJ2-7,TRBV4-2,CASSQDTTAALNNAYEQYF
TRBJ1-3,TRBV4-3,CASSRAQGDTGNTIYF
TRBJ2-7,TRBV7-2,CASSLAGSSTYEQYF
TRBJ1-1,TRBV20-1,CSATGFAEAFF
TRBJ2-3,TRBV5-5,CASSLEPGRRTDTQYF
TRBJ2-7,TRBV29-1,CSAQGPLPEQYF
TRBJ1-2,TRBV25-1,CASSELGGTNYGYTF
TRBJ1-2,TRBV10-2,CASSPWTRGYTF
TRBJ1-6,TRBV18,CASSTGVVSPLHF
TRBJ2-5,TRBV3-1,CASSHPTGSRETQYF
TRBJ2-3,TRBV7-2,CASSLSLLAQHTQYF
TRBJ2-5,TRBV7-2,CASSHPWPHRCWETQYF
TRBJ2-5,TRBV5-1,CASRIRDRGTETQYF
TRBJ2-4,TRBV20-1,CSARASGTPRYF
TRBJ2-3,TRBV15,CATSRDFWQGPDTQYF
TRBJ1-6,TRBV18,CASSRTGPSNSPLHF
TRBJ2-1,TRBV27,CASSLLRLAGGPDREQFF